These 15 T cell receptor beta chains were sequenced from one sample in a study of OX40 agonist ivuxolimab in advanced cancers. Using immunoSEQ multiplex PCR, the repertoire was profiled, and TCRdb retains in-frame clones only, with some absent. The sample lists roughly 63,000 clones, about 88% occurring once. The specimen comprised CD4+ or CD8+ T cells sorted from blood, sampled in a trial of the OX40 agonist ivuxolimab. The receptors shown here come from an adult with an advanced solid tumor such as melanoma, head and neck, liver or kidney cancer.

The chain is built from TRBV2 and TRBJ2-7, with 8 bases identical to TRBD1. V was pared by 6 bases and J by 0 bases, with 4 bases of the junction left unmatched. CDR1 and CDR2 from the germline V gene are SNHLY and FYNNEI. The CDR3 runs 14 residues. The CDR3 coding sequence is TGTGCCAGCAGATACACAGGGGGCTCCTACGAGCAGTACTTC. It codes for CASRYTGGSYEQYF.

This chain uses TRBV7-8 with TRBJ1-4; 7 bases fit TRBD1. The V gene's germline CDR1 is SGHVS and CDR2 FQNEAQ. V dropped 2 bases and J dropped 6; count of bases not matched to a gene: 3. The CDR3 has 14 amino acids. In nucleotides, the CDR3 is TGTGCCAGCAGCTTATACAGGGGAGATGAAAAACTGTTTTTT. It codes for CASSLYRGDEKLFF.

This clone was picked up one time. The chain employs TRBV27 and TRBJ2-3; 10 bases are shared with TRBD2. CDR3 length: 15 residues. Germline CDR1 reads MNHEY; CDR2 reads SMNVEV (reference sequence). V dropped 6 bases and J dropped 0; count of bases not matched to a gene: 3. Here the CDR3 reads CASRLAGYSTDTQYF. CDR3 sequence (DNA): TGTGCCAGCAGACTAGCGGGGTATAGCACAGATACGCAGTATTTT.

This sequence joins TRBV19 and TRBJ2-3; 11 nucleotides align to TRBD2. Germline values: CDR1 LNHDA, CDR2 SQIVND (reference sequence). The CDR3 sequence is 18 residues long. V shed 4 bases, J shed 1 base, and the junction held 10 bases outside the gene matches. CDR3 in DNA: TGTGCCAGTAGTAGCCCTGTAGCGGGGGGGCCTGGCACAGATACGCAGTATTTT. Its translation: CASSSPVAGGPGTDTQYF.

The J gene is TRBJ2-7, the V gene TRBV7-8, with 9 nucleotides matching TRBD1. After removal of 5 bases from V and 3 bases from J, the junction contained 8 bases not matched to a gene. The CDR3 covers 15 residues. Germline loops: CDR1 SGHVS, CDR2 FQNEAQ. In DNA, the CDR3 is TGTGCCAGCAGCGGAGAGACAGGGGGGCACTACGAGCAGTACTTC. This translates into CASSGETGGHYEQYF. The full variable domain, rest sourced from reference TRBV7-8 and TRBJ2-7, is GAGVSQSPRYKVAKRGQDVALRCDPISGHVSLFWYQQALGQGPEFLTYFQNEAQLDKSGLPSDRFFAERPEGSVSTLKIQRTQQEDSAVYLCASSGETGGHYEQYFGPGTRLTVT.

This chain's CDR3 is CASSFIGEYNEQFF. DNA of the CDR3: TGTGCCAGCAGTTTCATCGGGGAGTACAATGAGCAGTTCTTC. The rearrangement links TRBV27 to TRBJ2-1; tentatively, D is TRBD2 (5 bases). The CDR3 has 14 residues. Germline CDR1 reads MNHEY; CDR2 reads SMNVEV (reference sequence). V lost 3 bases, J lost 4 bases, and 10 bases lay in between.

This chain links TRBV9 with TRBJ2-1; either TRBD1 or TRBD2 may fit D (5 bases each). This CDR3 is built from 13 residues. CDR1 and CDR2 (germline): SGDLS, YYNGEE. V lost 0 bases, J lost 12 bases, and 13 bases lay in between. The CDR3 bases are TGTGCCAGCAGCGTAGATGAGAGGGGATGGCAGTTCTTC. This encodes CASSVDERGWQFF.

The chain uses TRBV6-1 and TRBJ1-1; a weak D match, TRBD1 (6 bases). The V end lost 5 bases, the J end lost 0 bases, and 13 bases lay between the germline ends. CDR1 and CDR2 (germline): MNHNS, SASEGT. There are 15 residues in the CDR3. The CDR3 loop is CASSHHGQMNTEAFF. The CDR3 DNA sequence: TGTGCCAGCAGTCACCATGGACAGATGAACACTGAAGCTTTCTTT.

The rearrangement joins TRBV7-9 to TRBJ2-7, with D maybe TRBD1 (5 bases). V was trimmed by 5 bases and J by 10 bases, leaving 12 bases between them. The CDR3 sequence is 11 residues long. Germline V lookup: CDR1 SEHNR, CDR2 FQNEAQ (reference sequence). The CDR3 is CASSPGQIQYF. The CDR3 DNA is TGTGCCAGCAGCCCTGGACAAATTCAGTACTTC.

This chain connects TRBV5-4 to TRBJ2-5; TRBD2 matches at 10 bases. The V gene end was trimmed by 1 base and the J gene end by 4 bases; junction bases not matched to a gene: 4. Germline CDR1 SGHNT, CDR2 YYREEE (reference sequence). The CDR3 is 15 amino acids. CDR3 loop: CASSLPAGGVETQYF. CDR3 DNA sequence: TGTGCCAGCAGCTTGCCAGCGGGAGGGGTAGAGACCCAGTACTTC.

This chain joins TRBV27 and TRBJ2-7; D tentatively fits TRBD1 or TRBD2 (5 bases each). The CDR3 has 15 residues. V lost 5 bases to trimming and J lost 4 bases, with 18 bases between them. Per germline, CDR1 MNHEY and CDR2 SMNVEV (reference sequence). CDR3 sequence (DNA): TGTGCCAGCAGTGCCGCCCCCGGGACGGCTTACGAGCAGTACTTC. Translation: CASSAAPGTAYEQYF.

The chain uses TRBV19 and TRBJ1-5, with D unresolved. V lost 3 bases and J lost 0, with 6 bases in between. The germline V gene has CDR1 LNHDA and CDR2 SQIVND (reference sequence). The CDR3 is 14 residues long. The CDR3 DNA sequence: TGTGCCAGTAGTATCATCGATAGCAATCAGCCCCAGCATTTT. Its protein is CASSIIDSNQPQHF.

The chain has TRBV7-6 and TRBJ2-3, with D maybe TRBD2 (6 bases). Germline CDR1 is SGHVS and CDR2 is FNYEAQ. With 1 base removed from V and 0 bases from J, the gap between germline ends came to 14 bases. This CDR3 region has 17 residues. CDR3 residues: CASSLDGLATSTDTQYF. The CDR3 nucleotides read TGTGCCAGCAGCTTAGACGGTCTAGCGACTAGCACAGATACGCAGTATTTT. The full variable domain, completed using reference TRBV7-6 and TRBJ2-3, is GAGVSQSPRYKVTKRGQDVALRCDPISGHVSLYWYRQALGQGPEFLTYFNYEAQQDKSGLPNDRFSAERPEGSISTLTIQRTEQRDSAMYRCASSLDGLATSTDTQYFGPGTRLTVL.

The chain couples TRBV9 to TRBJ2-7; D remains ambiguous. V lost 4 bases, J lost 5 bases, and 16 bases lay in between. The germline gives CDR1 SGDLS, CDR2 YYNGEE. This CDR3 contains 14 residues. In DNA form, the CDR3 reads TGTGCCAGCAGCCCCTCCTGGCGCGAGAACGAGCAGTACTTC. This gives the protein CASSPSWRENEQYF.

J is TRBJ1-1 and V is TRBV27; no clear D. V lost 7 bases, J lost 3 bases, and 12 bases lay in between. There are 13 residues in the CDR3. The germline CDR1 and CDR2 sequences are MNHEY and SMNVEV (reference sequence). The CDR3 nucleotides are TGTGCCAGCACAGCACGACTTCACACTGAAGCTTTCTTT. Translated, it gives CASTARLHTEAFF.